This TCR beta chain emerged from a study of blood T cell repertoires in COVID-19. The repertoire was sequenced with immunoSEQ multiplex PCR; TCRdb's copy has only in-frame clones and lacks some. The table lists around 170,000 clones, around 80% of them singletons. Germline assignment: CDR1 LNHDA and CDR2 SQIVND (reference sequence). This CDR3 is built from 14 residues. Trimming removed 4 bases at V and 5 bases at J, with 11 bases between. The chain is built from TRBV19 and TRBJ1-4; weak D call: TRBD1 (6 bases). This TCR was recovered from a man aged 55 to 70 who had been exposed to COVID-19. The sample was PBMCs or T cells enriched from blood (not recorded which). The CDR3 reads CASSKDRINEKLFF. CDR3 bases: TGTGCCAGTAGTAAGGACAGAATAAATGAAAAACTGTTTTTT.